The T cell receptor (beta chain) described here comes from a study of PD-1 and CTLA-4 blockade in melanoma. The data were produced by immunoSEQ multiplex PCR, yet TCRdb's version contains in-frame clones alone and is incomplete. The table lists 30,000 to 35,000 clones, 80% to 95% of them singletons. From germline, CDR1 is LNHDA and CDR2 SQIVND (reference sequence). V gave up 2 bases and J gave up 0 bases, with 11 bases separating them. CDR3 length: 15 residues. The receptor comes from a human donor with melanoma. The sequences come from CD8+ T cells from peripheral blood, collected from a patient given anti-PD-1 treatment. The chain recombines TRBV19 with TRBJ2-7; maybe TRBD1 (6 bases). CDR3 sequence reads: CASSIYTGSSYEQYF. The CDR3 nucleotides are TGTGCCAGTAGTATATACACAGGGAGCTCCTACGAGCAGTACTTC.